Below, 11 T cell receptor beta chains from the same sample are listed, as sequenced in a study of T-cell reconstitution after alpha-beta-depleted transplantation in children. This sample's TCRbeta library carried unique molecular identifier barcodes. TCRdb called the PCR reads again in MiXCR, with one record for every CDR3 protein. The sample records fewer than 1 million distinct CDR3 sequences, approximately 15% being singletons. The specimen was PBMCs, mostly from graft donor cells, collected 360 days after TCRalphabeta/CD19-depleted stem cell transplant. These receptors came from a male patient younger than 18 who had a stem cell transplant for acute lymphoblastic leukemia, so the T cells may come from the graft donor.

In this sample, this clonotype turned up many times. The chain recombines TRBV20-1 with TRBJ2-7, with 7 bases that match TRBD1. This CDR3 spans 14 amino acids. Germline values: CDR1 DFQATT, CDR2 SNEGSKA (reference sequence). J gave up 2 bases and V 0 bases, and 4 bases lay outside the gene matches. CDR3 DNA sequence: TGCAGTGCTAGAGATGGGCAGGGGGCCTACGAGCAGTACTTC. Protein: CSARDGQGAYEQYF.

The chain carries TRBV6-5 and TRBJ2-1; 7 bases fit TRBD2. CDR3 length: 14 amino acids. Germline-derived CDR1 and CDR2 are MNHEY and SVGAGI. V was clipped by 4 bases and J by 11 bases; unmatched bases: 11. For the CDR3, the DNA is TGTGCCAGCAGTTCGACGGGGACTACCTATCAGCAGTTCTTC. This encodes CASSSTGTTYQQFF.

The rearrangement uses TRBV10-3 and TRBJ2-7, with TRBD1 identical over 7 bases. CDR3 length: 15 residues. The J segment lost 3 bases and the V segment lost 8 bases, leaving 13 bases of the junction unmatched. Germline-derived CDR1 and CDR2 are ENHRY and SYGVKD. CDR3 bases: TGTGCCATCGAAGGGTGGGGGACAGCTTACTACGAGCAGTACTTC. Translating gives CAIEGWGTAYYEQYF.

V gene TRBV5-5 combines with J gene TRBJ1-1, with 9 bases aligning to TRBD1. V trimming: 3 bases; J trimming: 2 bases; junction bases outside the gene matches: 14. The CDR3 consists of 18 residues. The germline V gene encodes CDR1 SGHKS and CDR2 YYEKEE (reference sequence). The CDR3 region is CASSWAGTGTVKNTEAFF. The CDR3 DNA follows: TGTGCCAGCAGCTGGGCCGGGACAGGGACCGTGAAAAACACTGAAGCTTTCTTT. Together with reference TRBV5-5 and TRBJ1-1, the CDR3 gives the full variable domain: DAGVTQSPTHLIKTRGQQVTLRCSPISGHKSVSWYQQVLGQGPQFIFQYYEKEERGRGNFPDRFSARQFPNYSSELNVNALLLGDSALYLCASSWAGTGTVKNTEAFFGQGTRLTVV.

CDR3 nucleotides: TGCGCCAGCAGCGCGGGACAGGGGCCAACGGAGCAGTTCTTC. It specifies CASSAGQGPTEQFF. The chain combines TRBV5-1 with TRBJ2-1; TRBD1 agrees at 10 bases. The ends lost 4 bases at V and 10 bases at J; junction bases unmatched: 8. Germline values: CDR1 SGHRS, CDR2 YFSETQ. This CDR3 is 14 amino acids long.

This chain joins TRBV6-5 and TRBJ2-7, with TRBD1 as a possible D gene (6 bases). In germline, CDR1 is MNHEY, CDR2 SVGAGI. Trimming shortened V by 2 bases and J by 2 bases, and 10 bases separated the two germline ends. The CDR3 runs 14 residues. The CDR3 here is CASSYDRSTYEQYF. The CDR3, as DNA: TGTGCCAGCAGTTACGACAGGAGTACCTACGAGCAGTACTTC.

This clonotype has more than one count but fewer than ten. V and J are TRBV11-2 and TRBJ2-3; 9 nucleotides align to TRBD2. V shed 8 bases, J shed 3 bases, and the junction held 6 bases outside the gene matches. The CDR3 is made up of 14 amino acids. CDR1 is SGHAT, CDR2 FQNNGV, per germline. The CDR3 DNA follows: TGTGCCAGCCCCATGAGCGGGAGGACAGATACGCAGTATTTT. It is translated as CASPMSGRTDTQYF.

This clonotype was detected only a few times. The chain joins TRBV24-1 to TRBJ2-3; 8 positions match TRBD1. CDR1 and CDR2 from the germline V gene are KGHDR and SFDVKD. This CDR3 region has 17 residues. J was trimmed by 2 bases and V by 4 bases; bases with no gene match: 10. CDR3 bases: TGTGCCACCAGTGAGACAGGGGTTGTATGGGACACAGATACGCAGTATTTT. As protein: CATSETGVVWDTDTQYF.

This clonotype was detected a few times. This chain links TRBV7-2 with TRBJ2-1, with TRBD2 identical over 8 bases. The CDR3 has 15 residues. J was trimmed by 4 bases and V by 5 bases; bases with no gene match: 7. Germline CDR1 is SGHTA and CDR2 is FQGNSA. The DNA of the CDR3 is TGTGCCAGCAGCACTAGCGGAACCGCTTACAATGAGCAGTTCTTC. Protein sequence: CASSTSGTAYNEQFF.

The chain is built from TRBV29-1 and TRBJ2-7; 7 nucleotides align to TRBD1. The CDR3 is 13 amino acids. Germline V gives CDR1 SQVTM, CDR2 ANQGSEA. V shed 3 bases and J 6 bases; nucleotides not matched to a gene: 8. CDR3 coding DNA: TGCAGCGTTGACAAGGGGGCCCGGCGCGAGCAGTACTTC. This gives the protein CSVDKGARREQYF.

This clonotype was observed a few times. This rearrangement joins TRBV5-1 to TRBJ2-7, with 10 bases that match TRBD2. Per germline, CDR1 SGHRS and CDR2 YFSETQ. The CDR3 spans 16 residues. V dropped 5 bases and J dropped 5; count of bases not matched to a gene: 13. CDR3 region: CASSPAMLAGVNEQYF. In DNA form, the CDR3 reads TGCGCCAGCAGTCCGGCGATGCTAGCGGGAGTGAACGAGCAGTACTTC.